The 21 T cell receptor beta chains below were found in one sample sequenced in a study of blood T cells in healthy people across ages. Primed by a sample-barcoded 5' primer and a J-beta primer mix, a second PCR proceeded for roughly 7 to 12 cycles. TCRdb reprocessed the 5' RACE reads with MiXCR, giving one entry per CDR3 protein. The repertoire consists of 2 million or so distinct CDR3 sequences, with around 48% occurring once and the leading ten covering around 2.1%. The sequenced material came from blood. These receptor sequences come from a woman in her forties in good health.

This clonotype was picked up a small number of times. This chain joins TRBV15 and TRBJ2-6; D gene uncertain. Germline V gene lookup returns CDR1 LNHNV and CDR2 YYDKDF (reference sequence). V shed 6 bases and J shed 0 bases, with 9 bases lying between them. The CDR3 is 15 residues long. The CDR3 bases are TGTGCCACCAGTTGGGCTTCCTCTGGGGCCAACGTCCTGACTTTC. Translation gives CATSWASSGANVLTF. The complete variable domain, with remaining parts taken from reference TRBV15 and TRBJ2-6, reads DAMVIQNPRYQVTQFGKPVTLSCSQTLNHNVMYWYQQKSSQAPKLLFHYYDKDFNNEADTPDNFQSRRPNTSFCFLDIRSPGLGDTAMYLCATSWASSGANVLTFGAGSRLTVL.

The gene calls are TRBV28 and TRBJ1-2; D is uncertain. The CDR3 sequence is 19 residues long. V gave up 6 bases and J gave up 4 bases, with 30 bases separating them. The germline gives CDR1 MDHEN, CDR2 SYDVKM. The DNA of the CDR3 is TGTGCCAGCAGCCCCTCTGGGTTGGTATATAGGGCGGTCCTCTATGGCTACACCTTC. Translated: CASSPSGLVYRAVLYGYTF.

The rearrangement uses TRBV11-2 and TRBJ2-1; D is uncertain. CDR1 SGHAT and CDR2 FQNNGV come from the germline V gene. This CDR3 comprises 14 residues. Trimming left V 8 bases short and J 1 base short, with 12 bases between. DNA for the CDR3: TGTGCCAGCGTAACCGGCCGATCCTACAATGAGCAGTTCTTC. It specifies CASVTGRSYNEQFF.

The rearrangement uses TRBV12-3 or TRBV12-4 and TRBJ2-5; D tentatively reads TRBD1 or TRBD2 (5 bases each). The length of the CDR3 is 13 residues. The V gene lost 2 bases and the J gene lost 4 bases, with 8 bases spanning the gap. The CDR3 reads CASSLKGTETQYF. As DNA, the CDR3 is TGTGCCAGCAGTTTAAAGGGGACAGAGACCCAGTACTTC.

The rearrangement links TRBV12-3 or TRBV12-4 to TRBJ2-7; D perhaps matches TRBD1 (6 bases). V lost 9 bases, J lost 3 bases, and 18 bases lay in between. The CDR3 loop spans 14 amino acids. This CDR3 is CASNSQGTIYEQYF. The DNA of the CDR3 is TGTGCCAGTAATTCACAGGGAACCATCTACGAGCAGTACTTC.

The sample holds a few counts of this clonotype. The gene calls are TRBV6-2 or TRBV6-3 and TRBJ2-4; 7 bases are a match to TRBD1. CDR1 is MNHEY and CDR2 is SVGEGT in the germline V gene. The CDR3 has 18 residues. V trimming: 5 bases; J trimming: 4 bases; junction bases outside the gene matches: 17. The CDR3 spells CASSPPGQTSKFKNIQYF. Written as DNA, the CDR3 is TGTGCCAGCAGTCCGCCGGGACAGACCTCAAAATTTAAAAACATTCAGTACTTC.

A few counts support this clonotype. The rearrangement joins TRBV10-3 to TRBJ2-7, with 9 nucleotides matching TRBD1. The trim removed 6 bases at V and 3 bases at J, leaving 9 bases unmatched. This CDR3 is built from 15 residues. Germline CDR1 is ENHRY and CDR2 is SYGVKD. In nucleotides, the CDR3 is TGTGCCATCAGCCTAGACAGGGGGGCGAGCTACGAGCAGTACTTC. It encodes CAISLDRGASYEQYF.

In this sample, this clonotype turned up once. This sequence joins TRBV5-5 and TRBJ2-7; weak D call: TRBD2 (6 bases). The CDR3 consists of 16 residues. Germline values: CDR1 SGHKS, CDR2 YYEKEE (reference sequence). V was shortened by 2 bases and J by 2 bases, with 17 bases between the two germline ends. Written as DNA, the CDR3 is TGTGCCAGCAGCTTAGGAGGGGTATTTGGGACCTACGAGCAGTACTTC. This translates into CASSLGGVFGTYEQYF.

The V call is TRBV6-2 or TRBV6-3, the J call TRBJ2-7; TRBD2 matches 9 bases. The CDR3 has 14 amino acids. V gave up 5 bases and J gave up 3 bases; unmatched junction bases: 5. Germline CDR1 is MNHEY and CDR2 is SVGEGT. CDR3 bases: TGTGCCAGCAGTCTACCTAGCGGGAACTACGAGCAGTACTTC. Encoded protein: CASSLPSGNYEQYF.

This chain uses TRBV29-1 with TRBJ2-1; unclear D gene. The length of the CDR3 is 12 residues. Germline CDR1 reads SQVTM; CDR2 reads ANQGSEA. Trimming pared 6 bases from V and 0 bases from J, leaving 6 bases between. CDR3 in amino acids: CSVSSSYNEQFF. The CDR3 coding sequence is TGCAGCGTGTCTAGCTCCTACAATGAGCAGTTCTTC.

This chain links TRBV20-1 with TRBJ1-2; D is ambiguous. The CDR3 extends over 10 amino acids. Germline V CDR1 and CDR2: DFQATT, SNEGSKA (reference sequence). CDR3 in DNA: TGCAGGGCCGCTCGGACGGAACACACCTTC. Amino acid sequence: CRAARTEHTF.

This clonotype has only a few counts. This sequence joins TRBV4-3 and TRBJ2-3; D is undetermined. Germline V gene data show CDR1 as LGHNA and CDR2 as YSLEER. The CDR3 has 18 residues. The germline V and J ends were trimmed by 1 base and 0 bases, with 17 bases remaining between them. CDR3 nucleotide sequence: TGCGCCAGCAGCCAAGGGGATTCCGCGACGACCAGCACAGATACGCAGTATTTT. Its protein is CASSQGDSATTSTDTQYF.

The chain uses TRBV10-3 and TRBJ2-5; TRBD1 agrees at 7 bases. The DNA end is more similar to TRBJ2-7, so the J call may be wrong. The germline V gene encodes CDR1 ENHRY and CDR2 SYGVKD. This CDR3 is built from 15 residues. The CDR3 reads CAIRGQNAAYYEQYF. The CDR3 DNA reads TGTGCCATCAGGGGACAGAACGCCGCTTACTACGAGCAGTACTTC.

This clonotype has just one count. Germline and junction disagree at one end, which may indicate a read error. The chain recombines TRBV13 with TRBJ2-1; tentative D call: TRBD2 (6 bases). The germline V gene encodes CDR1 PRHDT and CDR2 FYEKMQ (reference sequence). This CDR3 contains 17 residues. CDR3 sequence: CASGFLGRGSSYNEQFF. The DNA of the CDR3 is TGTGCCAGCGGCTTCCTGGGTCGGGGGAGCTCCTACAATGAGCAGTTCTTC.

In its sample, this clonotype was seen a few times. This chain connects TRBV6-1 to TRBJ2-5; possibly TRBD2 for D (7 bases). The DNA end is a closer match to TRBJ2-7, so the J assignment may be wrong. The CDR3 sequence is 14 residues long. Germline assignment: CDR1 MNHNS and CDR2 SASEGT. The CDR3, as DNA: TGTGCCAGCAGAGAGACAGGCGGGGGCTACGAGCAGTACTTC. Amino acids: CASRETGGGYEQYF.

This clonotype turned up a few times. The rearrangement uses TRBV28 and TRBJ2-1, with 7 positions matching TRBD2. CDR1 is MDHEN, CDR2 SYDVKM, per germline. CDR3 size: 14 residues. Losses at the gene ends were 4 bases for V and 2 bases for J; bases not matched to a gene: 2. In nucleotides, the CDR3 is TGTGCCAGCAGTTCGACTAGCCCCTACAATGAGCAGTTCTTC. Protein sequence: CASSSTSPYNEQFF.

This clonotype was counted once. The J gene is TRBJ2-6, the V gene TRBV6-6; D unclear. Trimming cost V 4 bases and J 0 bases, with 10 bases left between them. Germline lookup yields CDR1 MNHNY and CDR2 SVGAGI (reference sequence). The CDR3 has 16 amino acids. This chain's CDR3 is CASSLQVPSGANVLTF. For the CDR3, the DNA is TGTGCCAGCAGTTTGCAGGTACCCTCTGGGGCCAACGTCCTGACTTTC.

This chain links TRBV4-2 with TRBJ2-5; D is tentatively TRBD1 or TRBD2 (6 bases each). The CDR3 consists of 17 residues. The germline V gene has CDR1 LGHNA and CDR2 YNFKEQ. Trimming took 4 bases from V and 1 from J, leaving 19 bases between them. In DNA form, the CDR3 reads TGTGCCAGCAGCCCCCTAGAGGGGGGCACTTCCCAAGAGACCCAGTACTTC. This translates into CASSPLEGGTSQETQYF.

This clonotype turned up a few times. The rearrangement links TRBV20-1 to TRBJ2-1; 8 bases are shared with TRBD2. Looked up from germline, CDR1 is DFQATT and CDR2 is SNEGSKA (reference sequence). This CDR3 is built from 17 residues. V lost 0 bases, J lost 0 bases, and 7 bases stayed unmatched. CDR3 protein: CSARDPGLVSSYNEQFF. CDR3 in DNA: TGCAGTGCTAGAGACCCGGGACTAGTGAGCTCCTACAATGAGCAGTTCTTC.

The chain recombines TRBV4-3 with TRBJ2-2; D is ambiguous. The V end was cut by 0 bases, the J end by 4 bases, with 6 bases between. The CDR3 spans 14 residues. CDR1 is LGHNA, CDR2 YSLEER, per germline. The CDR3 loop reads CASSQDRITGELFF. The CDR3 DNA follows: TGCGCCAGCAGCCAAGACAGAATCACCGGGGAGCTGTTTTTT.

As concerns this clonotype: This may arise from a read error, as a much more abundant clone is one base away. This chain joins TRBV7-6 and TRBJ2-1; 7 bases are a match to TRBD1. CDR1 SGHVS and CDR2 FNYEAQ come from the germline V gene. The CDR3 extends over 15 amino acids. CDR3 nucleotides: TGTGCCAGCAGCCCGACAGGGTTCTCCTGCAATGAGCAGTTCTTC. Its protein product is CASSPTGFSCNEQFF.